The clone carrying this T cell receptor beta chain was observed a single time. These data come from a study of metastatic and nonmetastatic thyroid tumors. For the study at large: Malignant and benign thyroid patients had repertoires compared in peripheral blood and tumor or nodule tissue.

The CDR3 length is 13 residues. Trimming shortened V by 4 bases and J by 0 bases, and 6 bases separated the two germline ends. Germline V gives CDR1 PRHDT, CDR2 FYEKMQ (reference sequence). With MiXCR, TCRdb reprocessed the PCR reads. The table has over 70,000 clones, more than 15% seen once. Prior to thyroid surgery, none of the patients had received any treatment. The sequence was collected from a female donor with papillary thyroid cancer or a benign thyroid nodule (not recorded which). Some clones in this sample may be carry-over from other donors' samples. The chain uses TRBV13 and TRBJ1-2, with D possibly TRBD1 on 5 matching bases. The sample was blood. The DNA for the CDR3 is TGTGCCAGCAGCTCACAGGCTAACTATGGCTACACCTTC. Translating gives CASSSQANYGYTF. Full variable domain (outside the CDR3, taken from reference TRBV13 and TRBJ1-2): AAGVIQSPRHLIKEKRETATLKCYPIPRHDTVYWYQQGPGQDPQFLISFYEKMQSDKGSIPDRFSAQQFSDYHSELNMSSLELGDSALYFCASSSQANYGYTFGSGTRLTVV.